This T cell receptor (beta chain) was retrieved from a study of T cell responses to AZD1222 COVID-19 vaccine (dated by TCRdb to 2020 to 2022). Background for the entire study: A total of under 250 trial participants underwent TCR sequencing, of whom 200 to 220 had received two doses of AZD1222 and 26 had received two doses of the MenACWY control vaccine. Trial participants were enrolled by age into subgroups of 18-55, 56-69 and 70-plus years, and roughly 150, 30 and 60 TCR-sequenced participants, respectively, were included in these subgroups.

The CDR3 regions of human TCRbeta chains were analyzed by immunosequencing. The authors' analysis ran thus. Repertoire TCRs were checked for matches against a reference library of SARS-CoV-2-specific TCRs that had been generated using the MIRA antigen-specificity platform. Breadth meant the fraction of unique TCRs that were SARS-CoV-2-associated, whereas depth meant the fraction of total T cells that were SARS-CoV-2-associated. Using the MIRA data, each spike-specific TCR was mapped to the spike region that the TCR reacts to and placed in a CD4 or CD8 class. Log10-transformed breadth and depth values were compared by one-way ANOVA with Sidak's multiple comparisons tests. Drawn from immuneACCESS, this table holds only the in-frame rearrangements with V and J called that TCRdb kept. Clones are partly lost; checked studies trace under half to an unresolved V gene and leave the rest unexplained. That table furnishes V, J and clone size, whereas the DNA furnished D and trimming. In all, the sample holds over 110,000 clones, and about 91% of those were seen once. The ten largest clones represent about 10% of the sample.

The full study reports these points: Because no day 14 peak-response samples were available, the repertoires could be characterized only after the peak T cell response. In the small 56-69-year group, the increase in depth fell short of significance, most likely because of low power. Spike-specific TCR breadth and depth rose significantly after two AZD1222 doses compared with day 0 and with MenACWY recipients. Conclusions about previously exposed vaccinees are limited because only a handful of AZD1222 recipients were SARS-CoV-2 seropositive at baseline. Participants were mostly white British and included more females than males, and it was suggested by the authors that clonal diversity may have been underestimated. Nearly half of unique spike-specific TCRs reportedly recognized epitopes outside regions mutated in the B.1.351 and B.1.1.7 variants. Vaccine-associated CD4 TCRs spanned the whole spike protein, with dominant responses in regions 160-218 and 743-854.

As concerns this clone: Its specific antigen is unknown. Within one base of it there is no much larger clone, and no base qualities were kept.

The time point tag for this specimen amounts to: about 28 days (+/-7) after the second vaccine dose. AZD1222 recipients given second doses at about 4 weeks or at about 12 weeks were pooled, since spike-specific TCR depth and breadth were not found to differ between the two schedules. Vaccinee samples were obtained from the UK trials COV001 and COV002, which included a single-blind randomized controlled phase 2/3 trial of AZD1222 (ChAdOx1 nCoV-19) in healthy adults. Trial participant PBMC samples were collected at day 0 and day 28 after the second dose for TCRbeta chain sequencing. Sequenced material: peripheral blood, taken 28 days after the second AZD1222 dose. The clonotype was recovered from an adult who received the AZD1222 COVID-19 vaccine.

At the DNA level, the sequence is TGTGCCAGCAGTTACTCGACTAGCCGAGGAGAGACCCAGTACTTC. Its protein reads: CASSYSTSRGETQYF. The rearrangement joined TRBV6-5 to TRBJ2-5; TRBD2 agrees with 7 junctional bases. The germline V and J ends show losses of 0 bases and 4 bases respectively, and no gene match explains 5 bases of the junction. CDR1 is given as MNHEY and CDR2 as SVGAGI, both from the germline V gene. The cysteine opens and the phenylalanine closes a CDR3 of 15 amino acids. Only CDR3 DNA remains: 45 bases, in frame from the first base.